This TCR beta chain was sequenced during a study of blood T cell repertoires in COVID-19. In the study's own analysis: Estimates of nucleated cell counts were drawn from the amplification of reference gene primers. Profiled with immunoSEQ multiplex PCR; TCRdb holds only in-frame clones, not every one. D and trimming come from the DNA, and the V and J calls and clone size come from that table. Among about 180,000 clones listed, 82% were seen once. Per the germline V gene, CDR1 is SNHLY and CDR2 is FYNNEI. The CDR3 length is 16 residues. The V gene lost 5 bases and the J gene lost 2 bases, with 15 bases spanning the gap.

The chain has TRBV2 and TRBJ2-2, with D tentatively TRBD2 (6 bases). The origin of this receptor is a woman aged 70 to 79 with acute or convalescent COVID-19. The specimen sequenced was peripheral blood. The CDR3 DNA reads TGTGCCAGCAGTAATTTACTAGCCTCAAACACCGGGGAGCTGTTTTTT. As protein: CASSNLLASNTGELFF. The whole variable domain, remainder taken from reference TRBV2 and TRBJ2-2, is EPEVTQTPSHQVTQMGQEVILRCVPISNHLYFYWYRQILGQKVEFLVSFYNNEISEKSEIFDDQFSVERPDGSNFTLKIRSTKLEDSAMYFCASSNLLASNTGELFFGEGSRLTVL.